Here is one T cell receptor beta chain with its context. Its antigen is not identified. These data originate in a study of cytomegalovirus exposure and HLA in healthy donors. Broader study findings: In a later analysis, TCR beta V- and J-gene trimming was associated with a missense DCLRE1C variant. More clonal expansion characterized HLA-associated TCR beta chains than equally common others in a later analysis. In a later analysis, parvovirus B19, influenza, CMV and Epstein-Barr virus appeared linked to several top co-occurrence clusters.

Donors in the study were healthy people who gave bone marrow. A multiplex PCR was run with 60 Vbeta primers and 13 Jbeta primers. The protocol was immunoSEQ multiplex PCR, while the TCRdb copy is restricted to in-frame clones and leaves out a portion. The profile covers over 95,000 clones, with around 77% appearing a single time and approximately 5% taken by the ten largest. The CDR3 covers 15 residues. Trimming took off 2 bases at V and 2 bases at J, with 12 bases between the two ends. Germline CDR1 SNHLY, CDR2 FYNNEI. The sequence was obtained from a woman aged 25 to 39 in good health and CMV-seropositive. This sequence joins TRBV2 and TRBJ2-5, with D possibly matching TRBD2 (5 bases). The sequenced sample was PBMCs. The CDR3 reads CASSESRGLQETQYF. The CDR3 DNA follows: TGTGCCAGCAGTGAAAGCCGGGGTCTTCAAGAGACCCAGTACTTC.